This T cell receptor beta chain was sequenced for a study of shared T cell receptors in the human thymus. The protocol was immunoSEQ multiplex PCR, while the TCRdb copy is restricted to in-frame clones and leaves out a portion. The table shows hundreds of thousands of clones, with around 87% occurring only once. CDR1 MGHRA and CDR2 YSYEKL come from the germline V gene. Germline trimming cut 1 base from V and 14 bases from J; bases unmatched to any gene: 12. The CDR3 loop spans 14 amino acids. A further study also used this sample, focusing on human thymus T cells. As reported in that work: The thymus was resected at corrective cardiac surgery. Repertoires from thymus and blood appeared to show biased V and J gene usage. Unrelated individuals had highly overlapping thymic repertoires, as reported in related research.

The specimen was thymocytes. The chain uses TRBV4-1 and TRBJ2-3; the match to TRBD1 covers 7 bases. The clonotype comes from a boy under two years old with a congenital heart defect. The CDR3 sequence: CASSQAPPDRERYF. For the CDR3, the DNA is TGCGCCAGCAGCCAAGCCCCCCCCGACAGGGAGCGGTATTTT.